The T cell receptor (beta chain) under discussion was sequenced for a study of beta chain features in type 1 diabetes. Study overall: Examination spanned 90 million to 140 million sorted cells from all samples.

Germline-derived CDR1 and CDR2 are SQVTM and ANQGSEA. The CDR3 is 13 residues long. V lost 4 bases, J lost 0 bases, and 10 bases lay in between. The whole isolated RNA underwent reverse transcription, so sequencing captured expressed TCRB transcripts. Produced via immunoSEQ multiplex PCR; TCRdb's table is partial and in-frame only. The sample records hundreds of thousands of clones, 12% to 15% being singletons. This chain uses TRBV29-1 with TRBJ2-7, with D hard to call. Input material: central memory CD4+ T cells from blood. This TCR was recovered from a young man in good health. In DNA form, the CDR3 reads TGCAGCGTTGGGACCGTGAGCTCCTACGAGCAGTACTTC. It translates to CSVGTVSSYEQYF.